The 15 T cell receptor beta chains listed next were all sequenced from one sample in a study of Graves' ophthalmopathy and Graves' hyperthyroidism (dated by TCRdb to the late 2010s). For sequencing, an Illumina HiSeq 2000 was employed. For repertoire sequencing, the TCR beta CDR3 regions were amplified from RNA transcripts. The first round was an RT-PCR using HTBI primers with the Qiagen OneStep RT-PCR kit, and this first round was followed by a second-round multiplex PCR, then size selection and purification. TCRdb handled the public reads itself, with Q25 trimming in fastp and clone calling in MiXCR, and kept productive beta chains. Every CDR3 protein is listed once, alongside the most common genes and DNA of its rows. This sample holds over a million distinct CDR3 sequences; 35% to 40% were observed only once. Around 10% of the sample comes from the top ten. The sample taken for sequencing was peripheral blood or thyroid tissue (not recorded which). These receptors came from an adult man with Graves' hyperthyroidism.

This clonotype was observed at least ten times. The chain recombines TRBV20-1 with TRBJ1-2; D is unclear. The germline CDR1 and CDR2 sequences are DFQATT and SNEGSKA (reference sequence). The ends were cut back, 0 bases at V and 0 bases at J, with 17 bases in the middle. This CDR3 has 17 residues. CDR3 nucleotides: TGCAGTGCTAGAGATCCCGAGGGAGGAAACTCTAACTATGGCTACACCTTC. Translated, it gives CSARDPEGGNSNYGYTF.

A note on this clonotype: A much larger clone is a single base away; this may be a read error. The chain links TRBV29-1 to TRBJ2-5; D gene uncertain. The CDR3 contains 12 residues. Germline V gives CDR1 SQVTM, CDR2 ANQGSEA. The chain's CDR3 is CSVEKAQGTQYF. The CDR3 DNA is TGCAGCGTTGAAAAGGCGCAAGGGACCCAGTACTTC.

Concerning this clonotype: At one end, the junction sequence differs from germline, possibly due to a read error. CDR3 loop: CASSANRGRFNEQYF. Here the CDR3 DNA reads TGTGCCAGCAGCGCGAACAGGGGGCGGTTCAATGAGCAGTACTTC. The genes are TRBV10-2 and TRBJ2-7, with TRBD1 identical over 9 bases. The CDR3 is made up of 15 amino acids. Germline V lookup: CDR1 WSHSY, CDR2 SAAADI.

To note about this clonotype: This sequence may be a read error, since a much larger clone differs from it by one base. The V gene is TRBV25-1, the J gene TRBJ1-1; D call uncertain. V lost 6 bases and J lost 1, with 12 bases in between. The CDR3 runs 14 residues. Germline CDR1 is MGHDK and CDR2 is SYGVNS. The CDR3 sequence: CASSLTPRNTEAFF. The CDR3 DNA is TGTGCCAGCAGCTTGACCCCTCGGAACACTGAAGCTTTCTTT. Looking up the rest from reference TRBV25-1 and TRBJ1-1 gives the full variable domain: EADIYQTPRYLVIGTGKKITLECSQTMGHDKMYWYQQDPGMELHLIHYSYGVNSTEKGDLSSESTVSRIRTEHFPLTLESARPSHTSQYLCASSLTPRNTEAFFGQGTRLTVV.

This clonotype was detected only a few times. Since a much larger clone is just one base distant, this may be a read error. The gene calls are TRBV29-1 and TRBJ2-7, with D unresolved. The germline CDR1 and CDR2 sequences are SQVTM and ANQGSEA. This CDR3 is 13 amino acids long. CDR3: CSVEGNEVYEQCF. The CDR3 region has the DNA TGCAGCGTTGAAGGGAACGAGGTCTACGAGCAGTGCTTC.

The sample holds a few counts of this clonotype. This chain joins TRBV5-1 and TRBJ2-2; TRBD2 matches at 7 bases. The V and J ends lost 7 bases and 2 bases, in that order; junction bases with no gene match: 11. Germline assignment: CDR1 SGHRS and CDR2 YFSETQ. The CDR3 is 16 amino acids. The CDR3 coding sequence is TGCGCCAGCCTCATGGGTGCTAGCGGTAACACCGGGGAGCTGTTTTTT. Protein sequence: CASLMGASGNTGELFF.

This clonotype occurred many times. The rearrangement uses TRBV19 and TRBJ2-7; D might be TRBD1 (6 bases). The CDR3 loop spans 13 amino acids. Germline V CDR1 and CDR2: LNHDA, SQIVND (reference sequence). V lost 10 bases and J 5 bases, leaving 18 bases between the germline ends. CDR3 nucleotides: TGTGCCACCCGGGACACTCCTAGTCACGAGCAGTACTTC. Its protein is CATRDTPSHEQYF.

This chain uses TRBV4-1 with TRBJ2-7, with D tentatively TRBD1 or TRBD2 (5 bases each). Germline CDR1 MGHRA, CDR2 YSYEKL. The CDR3 runs 14 residues. Trimming cost V 1 base and J 3 bases, with 10 bases left between them. The CDR3 nucleotides are TGCGCCAGCAGCCAAGTGGGACGTAACTACGAGCAGTACTTC. Its protein is CASSQVGRNYEQYF.

The chain employs TRBV29-1 and TRBJ2-5; tentatively, D is TRBD1 (5 bases). This CDR3 is 11 amino acids long. Trimming stripped 2 bases from V and 7 bases from J, with 8 bases between. Looked up from germline, CDR1 is SQVTM and CDR2 is ANQGSEA. The CDR3 DNA follows: TGCAGCGTTGAAACAGGACGGACCCAGTACTTC. This gives the protein CSVETGRTQYF.

This clonotype has at least ten counts. The V call is TRBV2, the J call TRBJ1-5, with TRBD1 as a possible D gene (6 bases). The V gene lost 6 bases and the J gene lost 7 bases, with 16 bases spanning the gap. The CDR3 loop spans 14 amino acids. The germline V gene has CDR1 SNHLY and CDR2 FYNNEI. DNA for the CDR3: TGTGCCAGCAGCAGGGGTAGGGTCGGGCAGCCCCAGCATTTT. It specifies CASSRGRVGQPQHF.

A few counts support this clonotype. The genes are TRBV7-8 and TRBJ2-2; a possible D gene is TRBD2 (5 bases). The germline V gene encodes CDR1 SGHVS and CDR2 FQNEAQ. The CDR3 is made up of 16 amino acids. Trimming took 5 bases from V and 6 from J, leaving 19 bases between them. The CDR3: CASSPSGLGSAGELFF. CDR3 sequence (DNA): TGTGCCAGCAGCCCCAGCGGTTTGGGGTCGGCCGGGGAGCTGTTTTTT.

In this sample, this clonotype turned up once. This may arise from a read error, as a much more abundant clone is one base away. The CDR3 carries no conserved terminal phenylalanine or tryptophan, so it likely arises from a read error. J is TRBJ1-6 and V is TRBV7-2, with D possibly matching TRBD1 (5 bases). The germline CDR1 and CDR2 sequences are SGHTA and FQGNSA. V gave up 5 bases and J gave up 6 bases, with 17 bases separating them. This CDR3 spans 16 amino acids. The DNA for the CDR3 is TGTGCCAGCAGCGAAGGGTGGGGGGGAGGTAATTCACCCCTCCACTCT. This gives the protein CASSEGWGGGNSPLHS.

Remarks on this clonotype: The junction and the germline gene differ at one end; a read error may be behind it. This rearrangement joins TRBV7-2 to TRBJ2-2; D possibly corresponds to TRBD1 (6 bases). Germline assignment: CDR1 SGHTA and CDR2 FQGNSA. CDR3 length: 16 residues. The CDR3 DNA reads TGTGCCAGCAGCTCCGGGCAGGGGATGAACGCCGGGGAGCTGTTTTTT. The encoded protein is CASSSGQGMNAGELFF. Using reference TRBV7-2 and TRBJ2-2 for the parts outside the CDR3, the full variable domain is GAGVSQSPSNKVTEKGKDVELRCDPISGHTALYWYRQSLGQGLEFLIYFQGNSAPDKSGLPSDRFSAERTGGSVSTLTIQRTQQEDSAVYLCASSSGQGMNAGELFFGEGSRLTVL.

This chain joins TRBV2 and TRBJ2-5; tentatively, D is TRBD2 (6 bases). Trimming cost V 7 bases and J 5 bases, with 17 bases left between them. This CDR3 has 14 amino acids. Looked up from germline, CDR1 is SNHLY and CDR2 is FYNNEI. Here the CDR3 DNA reads TGTGCCAGCAAGGGGAGGCGGGCAGCCGAGACCCAGTACTTC. Translated, it gives CASKGRRAAETQYF.

About this clonotype itself: A read error may produce the germline difference seen at one junction end. This chain connects TRBV10-3 to TRBJ1-6; D gene uncertain. From germline, CDR1 is ENHRY and CDR2 SYGVKD. The CDR3 length is 15 residues. DNA for the CDR3: TGTGCCAGCAGTTACGCGGGAGTCGGCAATTCACCCCTCCACTTT. Its protein is CASSYAGVGNSPLHF.